This paragraph reports one TCR beta chain. Its matching antigen is unknown. The source of the sample is a study of post-analysis software for immune sequencing data. General study results and limits: People with multiple sclerosis had a significantly lower normalized Chao1 diversity than controls did.

Tagging with unique molecular identifiers was a feature of the TCR beta cDNA libraries. From around 0.96 to 9.9 million T cells, 400,000 to 500,000 cDNA molecules were obtained. TCRdb independently ran MiXCR on the PCR reads; one entry per CDR3 protein. The sample has 740,000 or so distinct CDR3 sequences, approximately 50% seen once; the top ten hold over 4%. The sequence was collected from a girl aged 5 to 17 with multiple sclerosis. The sequenced sample was blood.

CDR3 DNA sequence: TGCAGCGTTGAAAGGGGGGCTGGGGCCAACGTCCTGACTTTC. Its protein product is CSVERGAGANVLTF. The chain links TRBV29-1 to TRBJ2-6; the D call may be TRBD1 or TRBD2 (6 bases each). Trimming shortened V by 2 bases and J by 2 bases, and 7 bases separated the two germline ends. In germline, CDR1 is SQVTM, CDR2 ANQGSEA. CDR3 length: 14 amino acids.